This T cell receptor beta chain was captured in a study of T cell responses to AZD1222 COVID-19 vaccine listed by TCRdb under 2021. Regarding the complete study: A total of about 240 trial participants underwent TCR sequencing, of whom nearly 210 received two doses of AZD1222 and some 26 received two doses of the MenACWY control vaccine. Enrollment into the trials was organized by age into subgroups of 18-55, 56-69 and 70-plus years, and those subgroups contained around 150, 28 and 57 TCR-sequenced participants, respectively.

General study outcomes and caveats: In the small 56-69-year group, the increase in depth fell short of significance, most likely because of low power. Nearly half of unique spike-specific TCRs reportedly recognized epitopes outside regions mutated in the B.1.351 and B.1.1.7 variants. A significant rise in spike-specific TCR breadth and depth was observed after two AZD1222 doses relative to day 0 and relative to MenACWY recipients. Conclusions about previously exposed vaccinees are limited, since just a handful of AZD1222 recipients were seropositive for SARS-CoV-2 at baseline. Most participants were white British and females outnumbered males, and the authors suggested that clonal diversity may have been underestimated. Because no samples from the day 14 peak response were available, repertoires could be characterized only after the peak T cell response. CD4 TCRs associated with the vaccine covered the entire spike protein, and the dominant responses were in regions 160-218 and 743-854.

The CDR3 regions of human TCRbeta chains were analyzed by immunosequencing. The source study handled its data this way. Repertoire TCRs were matched against a reference library of SARS-CoV-2-specific TCRs generated with the MIRA antigen-specificity platform. Breadth was defined as the fraction of unique TCRs that were SARS-CoV-2-associated, and depth was defined as the fraction of total T cells that were SARS-CoV-2-associated. Each spike-specific TCR was assigned to its reactive spike region and to a CD4 or CD8 class using the MIRA data. Log10-transformed breadth and depth values were compared by one-way ANOVA with Sidak's multiple comparisons tests. TCRdb took this table from immuneACCESS and kept in-frame rearrangements with V and J called. Such tables lack part of the clones; where checked against another copy, unresolved V genes explain under half of the gap, and the rest is unexplained. The D gene and trimming were derived from the DNA, and the V and J assignments and clone size from that table. This sample lists tens of thousands of clones; about nine tenths were detected once. Approximately 25% of the sample is held by the ten biggest clonotypes.

For this clone: Its antigen is still unknown. The sample holds no much larger clone one base away, and base qualities are not on file.

The time point label on this specimen signifies: about 28 days (+/-7) after the second vaccine dose. AZD1222 recipients with second doses at about 4 weeks or about 12 weeks were pooled, because spike-specific TCR depth and breadth did not differ between schedules. Vaccinee samples were obtained from the UK trials COV001 and COV002, which included a single-blind randomized controlled phase 2/3 trial of AZD1222 (ChAdOx1 nCoV-19) in healthy adults. Trial participant PBMC samples were collected at day 0 and day 28 after the second dose for TCRbeta chain sequencing. The clonotype comes from an adult who received the AZD1222 COVID-19 vaccine. The sample here was peripheral blood, taken 28 days after the second AZD1222 dose.

The DNA is TGTGCCAGCAGTGGGGGAGGGTTCTCCTACGAGCAGTACTTC. The encoded protein is CASSGGGFSYEQYF. Recombination joined TRBV27 with TRBJ2-7, with 7 central nucleotides matching TRBD2. CDR3 length: 14 amino acids, cysteine to phenylalanine. Only the CDR3 DNA stays, 42 bases, in frame from base 1. Trimming accounts for 5 bases at V and 0 bases at J, while the number of junction bases matched to no gene is 4. The germline V gene encodes CDR1 MNHEY and CDR2 SMNVEV (reference sequence).